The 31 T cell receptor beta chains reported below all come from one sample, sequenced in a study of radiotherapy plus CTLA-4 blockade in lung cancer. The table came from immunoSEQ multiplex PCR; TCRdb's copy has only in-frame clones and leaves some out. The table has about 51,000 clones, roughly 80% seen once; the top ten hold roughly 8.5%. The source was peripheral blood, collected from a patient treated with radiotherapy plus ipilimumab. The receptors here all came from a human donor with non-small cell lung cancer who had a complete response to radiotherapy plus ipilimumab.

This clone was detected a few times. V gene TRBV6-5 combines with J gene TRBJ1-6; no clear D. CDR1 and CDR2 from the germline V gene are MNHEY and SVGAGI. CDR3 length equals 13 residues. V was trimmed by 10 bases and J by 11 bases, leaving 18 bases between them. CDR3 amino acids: CATQRGMSTPLHF. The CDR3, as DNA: TGTGCCACCCAGCGAGGGATGTCGACACCCCTCCACTTT.

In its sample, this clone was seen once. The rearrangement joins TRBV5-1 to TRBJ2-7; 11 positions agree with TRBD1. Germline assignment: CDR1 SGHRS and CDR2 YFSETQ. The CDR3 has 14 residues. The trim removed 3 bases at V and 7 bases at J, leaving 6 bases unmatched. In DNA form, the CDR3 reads TGCGCCAGCAGCTCCGGGACAGGGGGTTGGGAGCAGTACTTC. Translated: CASSSGTGGWEQYF.

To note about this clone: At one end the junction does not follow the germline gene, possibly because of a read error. The CDR3 sequence: CASSQGRGEAQYF. Written as DNA, the CDR3 is TGCGCCAGCAGCCAAGGCAGGGGAGAGGCCCAGTACTTC. The chain carries TRBV4-3 and TRBJ2-5; weak D call: TRBD1 (6 bases). Germline V gives CDR1 LGHNA, CDR2 YSLEER. The CDR3 covers 13 residues.

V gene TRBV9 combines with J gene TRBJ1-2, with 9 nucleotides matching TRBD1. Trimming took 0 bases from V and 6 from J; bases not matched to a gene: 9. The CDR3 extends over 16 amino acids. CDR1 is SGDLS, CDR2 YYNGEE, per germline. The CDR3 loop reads CASSVDAGQGFDGYTF. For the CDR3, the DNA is TGTGCCAGCAGCGTAGATGCGGGACAGGGATTTGATGGCTACACCTTC.

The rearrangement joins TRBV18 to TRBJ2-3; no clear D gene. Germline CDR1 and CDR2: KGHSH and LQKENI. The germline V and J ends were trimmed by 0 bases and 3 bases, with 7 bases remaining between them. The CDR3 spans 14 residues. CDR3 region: CASSPPLRTDTQYF. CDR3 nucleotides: TGTGCCAGCTCACCACCGTTGCGGACAGATACGCAGTATTTT.

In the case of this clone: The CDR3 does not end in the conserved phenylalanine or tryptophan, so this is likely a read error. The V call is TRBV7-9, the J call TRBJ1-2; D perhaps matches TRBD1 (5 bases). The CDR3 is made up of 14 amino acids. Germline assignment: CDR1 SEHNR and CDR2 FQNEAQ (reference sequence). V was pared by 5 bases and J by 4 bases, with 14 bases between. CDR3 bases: TGTGCCAGCAGCCCGGACACTTGGGGCTATGGCTACACCCTC. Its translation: CASSPDTWGYGYTL.

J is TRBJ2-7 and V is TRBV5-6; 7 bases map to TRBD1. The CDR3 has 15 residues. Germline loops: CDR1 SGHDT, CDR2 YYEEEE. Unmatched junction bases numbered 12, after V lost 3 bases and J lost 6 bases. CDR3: CASSWRTGRPLEQYF. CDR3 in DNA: TGTGCCAGCAGCTGGAGGACAGGTCGACCCCTCGAGCAGTACTTC.

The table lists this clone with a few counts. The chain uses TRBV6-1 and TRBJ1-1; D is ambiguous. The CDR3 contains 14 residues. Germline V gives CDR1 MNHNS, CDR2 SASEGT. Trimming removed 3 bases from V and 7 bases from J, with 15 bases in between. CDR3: CASSDQKTGFEAFF. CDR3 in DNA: TGTGCCAGCAGTGACCAAAAGACCGGGTTTGAAGCTTTCTTT.

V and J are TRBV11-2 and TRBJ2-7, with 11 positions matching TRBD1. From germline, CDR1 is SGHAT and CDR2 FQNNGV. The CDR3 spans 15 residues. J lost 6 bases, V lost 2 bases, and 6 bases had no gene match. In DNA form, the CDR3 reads TGTGCCAGCAGCTTATTCTCCGGGACAGGGGGCGAGCAGTACGTC. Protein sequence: CASSLFSGTGGEQYV.

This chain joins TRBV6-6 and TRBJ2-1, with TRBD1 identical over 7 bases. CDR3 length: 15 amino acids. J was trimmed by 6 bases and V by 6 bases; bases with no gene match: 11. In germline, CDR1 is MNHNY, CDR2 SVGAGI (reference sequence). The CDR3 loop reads CASSEQGLAINEQFF. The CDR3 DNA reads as TGTGCCAGCAGCGAACAGGGGCTGGCAATCAATGAGCAGTTCTTC.

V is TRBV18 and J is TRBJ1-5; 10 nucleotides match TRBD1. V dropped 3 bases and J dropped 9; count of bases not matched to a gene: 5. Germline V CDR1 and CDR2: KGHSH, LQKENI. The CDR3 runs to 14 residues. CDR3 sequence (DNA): TGTGCCAGCTCACCTGGGACAGGGGAAGTGCCCCAGCATTTT. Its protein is CASSPGTGEVPQHF.

CDR3 nucleotide sequence: TGTGCCAGCTCCGCGGCCTCTAGCACAGATACGCAGTATTTT. Translation: CASSAASSTDTQYF. V and J are TRBV18 and TRBJ2-3; the D is unclear. This CDR3 has 14 residues. Per germline, CDR1 KGHSH and CDR2 LQKENI. V was cut by 6 bases and J by 0 bases, with 10 bases left in between.

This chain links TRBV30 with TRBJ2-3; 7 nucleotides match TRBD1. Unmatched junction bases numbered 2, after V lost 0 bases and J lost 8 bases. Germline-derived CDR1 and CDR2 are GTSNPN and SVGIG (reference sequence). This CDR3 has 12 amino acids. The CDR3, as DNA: TGTGCCTGGAGTGTACGGGACAGTACGCAGTATTTT. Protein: CAWSVRDSTQYF.

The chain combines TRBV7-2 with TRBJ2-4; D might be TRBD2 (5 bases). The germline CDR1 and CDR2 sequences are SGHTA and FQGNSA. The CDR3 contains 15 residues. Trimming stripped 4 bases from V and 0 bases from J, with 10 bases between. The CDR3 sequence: CASSSLDLAKNIQYF. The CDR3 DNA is TGTGCCAGCAGCTCCCTGGACTTAGCCAAAAACATTCAGTACTTC.

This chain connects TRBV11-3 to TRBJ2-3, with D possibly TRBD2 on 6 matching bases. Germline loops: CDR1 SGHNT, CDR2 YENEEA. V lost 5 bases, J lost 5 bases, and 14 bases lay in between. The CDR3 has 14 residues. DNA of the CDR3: TGTGCCAGCAGCGAGCTTAGGCGGGGAGATACGCAGTATTTT. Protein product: CASSELRRGDTQYF. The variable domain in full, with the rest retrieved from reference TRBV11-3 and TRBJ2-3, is EAGVVQSPRYKIIEKKQPVAFWCNPISGHNTLYWYLQNLGQGPELLIRYENEEAVDDSQLPKDRFSAERLKGVDSTLKIQPAELGDSAVYLCASSELRRGDTQYFGPGTRLTVL.

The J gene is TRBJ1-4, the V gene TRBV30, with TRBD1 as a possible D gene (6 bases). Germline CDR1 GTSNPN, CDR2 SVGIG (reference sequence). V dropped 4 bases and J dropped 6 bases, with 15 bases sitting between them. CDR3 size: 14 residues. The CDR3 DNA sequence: TGTGCCTGGACTGACACTGGGGGCGATGAAAAACTGTTTTTT. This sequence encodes CAWTDTGGDEKLFF. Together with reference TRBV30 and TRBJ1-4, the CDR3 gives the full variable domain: SQTIHQWPATLVQPVGSPLSLECTVEGTSNPNLYWYRQAAGRGLQLLFYSVGIGQISSEVPQNLSASRPQDRQFILSSKKLLLSDSGFYLCAWTDTGGDEKLFFGSGTQLSVL.

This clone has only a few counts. CDR3 bases: TGTGCCAGCAGTTTATGGACTGGGGCCTCTGGAAACACCATATATTTT. It yields the protein CASSLWTGASGNTIYF. The chain recombines TRBV28 with TRBJ1-3, with D perhaps matching TRBD1 (5 bases). The germline V gene has CDR1 MDHEN and CDR2 SYDVKM. The CDR3 is 16 amino acids. V was pared by 0 bases and J by 0 bases, with 9 bases between.

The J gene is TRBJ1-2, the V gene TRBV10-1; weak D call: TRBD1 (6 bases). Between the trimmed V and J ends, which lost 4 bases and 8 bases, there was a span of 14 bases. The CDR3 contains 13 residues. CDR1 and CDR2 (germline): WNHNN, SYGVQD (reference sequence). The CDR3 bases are TGCGCCAGCAGTGCCGAACAGGGTCGCGGCTACACCTTC. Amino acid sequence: CASSAEQGRGYTF.

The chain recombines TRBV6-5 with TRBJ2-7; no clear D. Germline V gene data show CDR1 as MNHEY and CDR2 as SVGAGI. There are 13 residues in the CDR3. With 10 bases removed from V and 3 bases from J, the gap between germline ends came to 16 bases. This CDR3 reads CATKEAPYYEQYF. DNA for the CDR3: TGTGCCACCAAAGAGGCACCTTACTACGAGCAGTACTTC.

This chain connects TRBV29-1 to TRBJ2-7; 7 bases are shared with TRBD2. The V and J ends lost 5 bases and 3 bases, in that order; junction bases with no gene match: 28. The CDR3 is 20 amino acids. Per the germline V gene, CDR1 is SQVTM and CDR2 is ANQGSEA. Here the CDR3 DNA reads TGCAGCGTTTTGGGCTGGGGGGGAGGTGAGAGGGACCTTATAATCTACGAGCAGTACTTC. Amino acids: CSVLGWGGGERDLIIYEQYF.

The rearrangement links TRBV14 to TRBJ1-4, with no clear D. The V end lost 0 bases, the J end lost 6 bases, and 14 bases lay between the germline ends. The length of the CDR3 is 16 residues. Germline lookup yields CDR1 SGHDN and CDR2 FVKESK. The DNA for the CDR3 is TGTGCCAGCAGCCAAGACGGAACTGGACTTTATGAAAAACTGTTTTTT. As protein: CASSQDGTGLYEKLFF.

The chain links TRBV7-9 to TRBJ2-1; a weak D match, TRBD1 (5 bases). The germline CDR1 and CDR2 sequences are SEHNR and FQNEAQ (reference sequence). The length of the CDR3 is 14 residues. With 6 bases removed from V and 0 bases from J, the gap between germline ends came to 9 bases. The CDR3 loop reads CASSPDSSYNEQFF. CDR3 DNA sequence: TGTGCCAGCAGTCCCGACAGCTCCTACAATGAGCAGTTCTTC.

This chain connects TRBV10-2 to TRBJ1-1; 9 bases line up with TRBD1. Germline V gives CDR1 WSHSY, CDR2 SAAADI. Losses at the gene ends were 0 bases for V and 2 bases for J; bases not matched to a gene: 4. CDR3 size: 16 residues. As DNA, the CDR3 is TGCGCCAGCAGTGAGTCGGGGACAGGGATTAACACTGAAGCTTTCTTT. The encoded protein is CASSESGTGINTEAFF.

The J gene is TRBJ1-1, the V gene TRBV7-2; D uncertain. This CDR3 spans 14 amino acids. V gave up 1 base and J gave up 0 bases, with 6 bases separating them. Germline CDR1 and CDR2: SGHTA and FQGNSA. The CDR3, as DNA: TGTGCCAGCAGCTTAGTGCCTATGAACACTGAAGCTTTCTTT. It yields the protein CASSLVPMNTEAFF. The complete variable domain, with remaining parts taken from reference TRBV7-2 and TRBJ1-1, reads GAGVSQSPSNKVTEKGKDVELRCDPISGHTALYWYRQSLGQGLEFLIYFQGNSAPDKSGLPSDRFSAERTGGSVSTLTIQRTQQEDSAVYLCASSLVPMNTEAFFGQGTRLTVV.

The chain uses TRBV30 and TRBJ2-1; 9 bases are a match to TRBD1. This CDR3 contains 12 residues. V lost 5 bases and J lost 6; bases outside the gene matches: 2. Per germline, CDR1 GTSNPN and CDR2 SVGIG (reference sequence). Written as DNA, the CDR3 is TGTGCCTGGGGGACAGGGTTCAATGAGCAGTTCTTC. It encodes CAWGTGFNEQFF.

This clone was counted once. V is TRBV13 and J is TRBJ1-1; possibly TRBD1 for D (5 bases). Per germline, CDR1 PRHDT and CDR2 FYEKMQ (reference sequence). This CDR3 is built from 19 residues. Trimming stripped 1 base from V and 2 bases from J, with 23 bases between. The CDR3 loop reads CASSLEGRGELGDNTEAFF. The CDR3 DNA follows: TGTGCCAGCAGCTTAGAGGGTCGCGGGGAATTGGGGGACAACACTGAAGCTTTCTTT.

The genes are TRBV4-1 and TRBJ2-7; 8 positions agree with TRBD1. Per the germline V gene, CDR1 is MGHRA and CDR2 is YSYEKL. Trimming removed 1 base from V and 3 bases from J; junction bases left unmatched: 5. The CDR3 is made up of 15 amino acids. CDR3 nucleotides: TGCGCCAGCAGCCAAGGAGAGACAGGGGTCTACGAGCAGTACTTC. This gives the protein CASSQGETGVYEQYF.

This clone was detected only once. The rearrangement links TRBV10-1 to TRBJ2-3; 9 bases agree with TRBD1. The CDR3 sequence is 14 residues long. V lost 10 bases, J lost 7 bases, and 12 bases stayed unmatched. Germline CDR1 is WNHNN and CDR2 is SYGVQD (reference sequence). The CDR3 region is CATWDGTGKNTQYF. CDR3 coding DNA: TGCGCCACTTGGGACGGGACAGGGAAAAATACGCAGTATTTT.

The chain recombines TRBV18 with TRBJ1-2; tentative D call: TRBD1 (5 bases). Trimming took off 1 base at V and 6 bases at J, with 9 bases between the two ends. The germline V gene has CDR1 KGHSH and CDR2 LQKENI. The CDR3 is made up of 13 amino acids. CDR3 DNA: TGTGCCAGCTCACCACGGAGGGGAGATGGCTACACCTTC. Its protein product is CASSPRRGDGYTF.

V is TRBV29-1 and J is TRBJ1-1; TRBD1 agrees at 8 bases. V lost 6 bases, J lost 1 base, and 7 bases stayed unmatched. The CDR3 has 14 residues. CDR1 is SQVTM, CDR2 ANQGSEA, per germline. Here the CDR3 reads CSVRPGQGNTEAFF. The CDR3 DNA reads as TGCAGCGTGCGGCCTGGACAGGGGAACACTGAAGCTTTCTTT.

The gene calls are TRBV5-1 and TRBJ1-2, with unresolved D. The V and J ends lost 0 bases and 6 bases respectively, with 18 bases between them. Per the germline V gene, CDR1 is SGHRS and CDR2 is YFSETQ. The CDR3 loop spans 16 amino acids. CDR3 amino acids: CASSLDALPTPDGYTF. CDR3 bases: TGCGCCAGCAGCTTGGATGCACTACCAACTCCCGATGGCTACACCTTC.